The entry that follows covers one TCR beta chain sequence. Its antigen is as yet unknown. This sample stems from a study of OX40 agonist ivuxolimab in advanced cancers. Study summary: Cohort: around 86% men, mean age 60, aged about 23 to 80. Around 40% of patients had received prior checkpoint inhibitor therapy. Patients achieving partial responses numbered three: one hepatocellular carcinoma case and two cutaneous melanoma cases.

The repertoire was sequenced with immunoSEQ multiplex PCR; TCRdb's copy has only in-frame clones and lacks some. The sample consists of about 130,000 clones, about nine tenths of them appearing once. Germline V gene data show CDR1 as MNHEY and CDR2 as SMNVEV (reference sequence). There are 13 residues in the CDR3. Notes on the study in general: At 0.1 to 3.0 mg/kg and by week 6, CD4+ and CD8+ T cells in the blood had expanded clonally.

The specimen was CD4+ or CD8+ T cells sorted from blood, collected in a trial of the OX40 agonist ivuxolimab. This sequence joins TRBV27 and TRBJ2-5; 9 nucleotides line up with TRBD1. The J call may be mistaken, given a closer DNA end match to TRBJ2-7. This TCR was recovered from an adult with an advanced solid tumor such as melanoma, head and neck, liver or kidney cancer. CDR3 loop: CATRGDRAYEQYF. The DNA of the CDR3 is TGTGCCACCCGAGGGGACAGGGCCTACGAGCAGTACTTC.